This entry concerns a single T cell receptor (beta chain). It has no known antigen specificity. No base-level quality is on record; no much larger clone is a single base apart. CDR1 DFQATT and CDR2 SNEGSKA were looked up in the germline V gene (reference sequence). For this chain, trimming is 0 bases at the V end and 0 bases at the J end, and the number of junction bases without a gene match is 5. The CDR3 measures 15 amino acids from cysteine to phenylalanine. Only the CDR3 DNA stays, 45 bases, in frame from base 1. This sample was sequenced with an Illumina HiSeq 2500. Quantitative 5'-RACE with molecular barcodes was used to prepare TCR beta libraries. Processing in the source paper ran as follows. A new computational method based on a probabilistic model of VDJ rearrangement was used to identify disease-linked TCR variants. The public reads were reprocessed in TCRdb via fastp at Q25 and MiXCR, keeping in-frame beta chains. Identical CDR3 proteins give one entry, which carries the most common genes and DNA. TCRdb assigned the V and J calls; the authors' analysis was not used. The sample has some 220,000 distinct CDR3 sequences on record, approximately 7.4% of them singletons. Of the sample, approximately 15% falls within the top ten clones.

The record originates from a study of CD8 T cells in ankylosing spondylitis (TCRdb year 2017). Describing the broader study: The study profiled T cell receptor beta repertoires in healthy donors and ankylosing spondylitis patients to find disease-linked TCR variants. Peripheral blood was sampled, and synovial fluid was additionally collected from ankylosing spondylitis patients. In total, the full study cohort was made up of about 110 healthy donors and 25 ankylosing spondylitis patients.

The paper's findings and limits, for the study overall: The disease-linked clones showed a CD8+ phenotype and occurred at relatively low frequencies in peripheral blood. Blood from ankylosing spondylitis patients appeared to be characterized by a TCR beta motif made up of about 8 highly homologous amino acid variants. According to the report, matched synovial fluid samples from ankylosing spondylitis patients were significantly enriched for the disease-linked clones. Some motif variants were previously reported in synovial fluid and blood of reactive arthritis patients, suggesting common disease-initiation mechanisms.

This receptor was identified in a male donor with ankylosing spondylitis. The V and J segments used are TRBV20-1 and TRBJ2-7, with TRBD2 matching 7 junction bases. Sequenced: blood, either unsorted or a sorted T cell fraction (not recorded which). The CDR3 protein: CSARDGLVGSYEQYF. The DNA is TGCAGTGCTAGAGATGGACTAGTGGGCTCCTACGAGCAGTACTTC.